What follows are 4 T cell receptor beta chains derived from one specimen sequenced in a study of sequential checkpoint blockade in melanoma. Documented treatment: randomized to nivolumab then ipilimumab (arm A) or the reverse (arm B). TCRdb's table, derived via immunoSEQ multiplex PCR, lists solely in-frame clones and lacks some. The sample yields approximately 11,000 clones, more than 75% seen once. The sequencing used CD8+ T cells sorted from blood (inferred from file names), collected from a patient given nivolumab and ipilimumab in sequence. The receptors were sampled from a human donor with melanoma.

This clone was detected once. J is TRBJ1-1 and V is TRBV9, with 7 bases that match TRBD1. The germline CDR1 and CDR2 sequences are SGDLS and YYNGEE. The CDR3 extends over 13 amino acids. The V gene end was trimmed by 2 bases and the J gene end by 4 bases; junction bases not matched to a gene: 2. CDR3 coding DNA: TGTGCCAGCAGCGTGGGACAGAGCACTGAAGCTTTCTTT. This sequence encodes CASSVGQSTEAFF.

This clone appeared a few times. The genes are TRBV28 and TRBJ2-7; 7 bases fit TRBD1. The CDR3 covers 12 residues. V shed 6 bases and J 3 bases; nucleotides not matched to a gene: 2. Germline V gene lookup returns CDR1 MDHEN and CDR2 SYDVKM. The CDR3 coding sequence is TGTGCCAGCAGCGACAGGGTCTACGAGCAGTACTTC. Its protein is CASSDRVYEQYF.

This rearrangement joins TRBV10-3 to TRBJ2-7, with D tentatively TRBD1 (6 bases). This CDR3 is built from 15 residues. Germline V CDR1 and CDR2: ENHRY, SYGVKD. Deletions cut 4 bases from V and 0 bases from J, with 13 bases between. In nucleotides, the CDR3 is TGTGCCATCAGTGCGGGACACTCGAGCTCCTACGAGCAGTACTTC. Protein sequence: CAISAGHSSSYEQYF.

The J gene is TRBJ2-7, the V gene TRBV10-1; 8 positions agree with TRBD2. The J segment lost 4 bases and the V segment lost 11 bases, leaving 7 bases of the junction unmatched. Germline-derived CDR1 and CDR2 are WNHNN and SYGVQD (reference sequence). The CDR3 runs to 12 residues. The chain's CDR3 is CAFTERGYEQYF. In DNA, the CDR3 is TGCGCCTTTACGGAGCGGGGGTACGAGCAGTACTTC.